The 27 T cell receptor beta chains presented below share a single source sample, sequenced in a study of OX40 agonist ivuxolimab in advanced cancers. Assay: immunoSEQ multiplex PCR; the TCRdb copy retains only in-frame clones and omits some. Here the sample spans more than 50,000 clones, approximately 83% being singletons. The specimen comprised CD4+ or CD8+ T cells sorted from blood, sampled in a trial of the OX40 agonist ivuxolimab. The receptors were sampled from an adult with an advanced solid tumor such as melanoma, head and neck, liver or kidney cancer.

This chain connects TRBV5-4 to TRBJ2-3; D perhaps matches TRBD2 (6 bases). Trimming stripped 0 bases from V and 2 bases from J, with 13 bases between. This CDR3 comprises 16 residues. Germline V gene sequence: CDR1 SGHNT, CDR2 YYREEE (reference sequence). The CDR3 bases are TGTGCCAGCAGCTTGGGCCCTAGCGCTCTCACAGATACGCAGTATTTT. Translation gives CASSLGPSALTDTQYF.

The chain is built from TRBV5-4 and TRBJ2-5; TRBD1 aligns across 7 bases. Germline assignment: CDR1 SGHNT and CDR2 YYREEE (reference sequence). CDR3 length: 13 residues. With 3 bases clipped from V and 4 bases from J, the junction kept 3 bases outside the gene matches. CDR3 loop: CASSSDRAETQYF. The CDR3 DNA sequence: TGTGCCAGCAGCTCCGACAGGGCAGAGACCCAGTACTTC.

The chain joins TRBV11-2 to TRBJ2-5; no reliable D call. Per germline, CDR1 SGHAT and CDR2 FQNNGV. The CDR3 length is 13 residues. V was clipped by 2 bases and J by 1 base, with 5 bases between them. The CDR3 loop reads CASSLNSQETQYF. The CDR3 bases are TGTGCCAGCAGCTTAAACAGCCAAGAGACCCAGTACTTC.

This chain uses TRBV5-6 with TRBJ2-7; either TRBD1 or TRBD2 may supply D (5 bases each). CDR1 is SGHDT, CDR2 YYEEEE, per germline. The V and J ends lost 2 bases and 2 bases respectively, with 14 bases between them. CDR3 length: 15 amino acids. The CDR3 DNA reads TGTGCCAGCAGCTTCTCGGGAACAGGCACCTACGAGCAGTACTTC. Translating it yields CASSFSGTGTYEQYF.

The chain links TRBV18 to TRBJ2-7; D is perhaps TRBD1 (5 bases). CDR3 size: 12 residues. The germline CDR1 and CDR2 sequences are KGHSH and LQKENI. The germline V and J ends were trimmed by 8 bases and 9 bases, with 17 bases remaining between them. The CDR3 region has the DNA TGTGCCAGCCGAACCTTAGGGGAACGGCAGTACTTC. Residues: CASRTLGERQYF.

The rearrangement links TRBV7-3 to TRBJ1-1; possible D gene TRBD1, 5 bases. This CDR3 region has 15 residues. V was cut by 2 bases and J by 0 bases, with 10 bases left in between. Per germline, CDR1 SGHTA and CDR2 FQGTGA. CDR3 coding DNA: TGTGCCAGCAGCTTAGAGGGGTCCATGAACACTGAAGCTTTCTTT. Its translation: CASSLEGSMNTEAFF.

V usage is TRBV11-2 and J usage is TRBJ2-2, with D possibly matching TRBD1 (6 bases). The CDR3 extends over 18 amino acids. Trimming left V 3 bases short and J 6 bases short, with 23 bases between. Germline V lookup: CDR1 SGHAT, CDR2 FQNNGV. DNA for the CDR3: TGTGCCAGCAGCTTTCCCCGGGACAAGACAAAGTCGGCCGGGGAGCTGTTTTTT. Protein: CASSFPRDKTKSAGELFF.

This clone appeared a few times. The chain is built from TRBV18 and TRBJ2-5; no firm D call. This CDR3 is built from 14 residues. Trimming removed 0 bases from V and 2 bases from J, with 7 bases in between. Germline V gene lookup returns CDR1 KGHSH and CDR2 LQKENI. The CDR3 is CASSPPAEQETQYF. In nucleotides, the CDR3 is TGTGCCAGCTCACCACCAGCTGAACAAGAGACCCAGTACTTC.

This chain connects TRBV7-6 to TRBJ2-2; D might be TRBD1 (7 bases). The CDR3 is 14 amino acids. Trimming cost V 6 bases and J 5 bases, with 13 bases left between them. Germline-derived CDR1 and CDR2 are SGHVS and FNYEAQ. CDR3 DNA sequence: TGTGCCAGCAGAAAGACAGGGAGGACCGGGGAGCTGTTTTTT. This gives the protein CASRKTGRTGELFF.

This CDR3 is CASSSTVNTGELFF. CDR3 DNA: TGTGCCAGCAGTTCAACAGTCAACACCGGGGAGCTGTTTTTT. The chain links TRBV6-4 to TRBJ2-2, with D unresolved. V lost 5 bases and J 2 bases, leaving 9 bases between the germline ends. Looked up from germline, CDR1 is MRHNA and CDR2 is SNTAGT. This CDR3 has 14 amino acids.

V is TRBV19 and J is TRBJ2-6; D ambiguous. Germline V lookup: CDR1 LNHDA, CDR2 SQIVND (reference sequence). The CDR3 has 17 amino acids. V dropped 4 bases and J dropped 0 bases, with 13 bases sitting between them. CDR3 in amino acids: CASSRVRQSSGANVLTF. CDR3 sequence (DNA): TGTGCCAGTAGTAGGGTCCGTCAAAGCTCTGGGGCCAACGTCCTGACTTTC. Complete variable domain (other parts from reference TRBV19 and TRBJ2-6): DGGITQSPKYLFRKEGQNVTLSCEQNLNHDAMYWYRQDPGQGLRLIYYSQIVNDFQKGDIAEGYSVSREKKESFPLTVTSAQKNPTAFYLCASSRVRQSSGANVLTFGAGSRLTVL.

The chain joins TRBV27 to TRBJ2-2; TRBD1 matches at 7 bases. Germline values: CDR1 MNHEY, CDR2 SMNVEV (reference sequence). The CDR3 runs 15 residues. Trimming at V came to 2 bases and at J to 3 bases, leaving 3 bases not matched to a gene. CDR3 loop: CASSLGGQYTGELFF. CDR3 bases: TGTGCCAGCAGTTTAGGGGGACAGTACACCGGGGAGCTGTTTTTT.

J is TRBJ2-6 and V is TRBV11-3, with D unclear. Germline V gene lookup returns CDR1 SGHNT and CDR2 YENEEA. The ends were cut back, 0 bases at V and 4 bases at J, with 4 bases in the middle. The CDR3 runs 14 residues. This CDR3 is CASSLEWGANVLTF. CDR3 DNA sequence: TGTGCCAGCAGCTTAGAGTGGGGGGCCAACGTCCTGACTTTC.

V gene TRBV2 combines with J gene TRBJ2-6, with 9 bases aligning to TRBD1. Trimming at V came to 5 bases and at J to 0 bases, leaving 8 bases not matched to a gene. Germline V gene lookup returns CDR1 SNHLY and CDR2 FYNNEI. The CDR3 is 18 residues long. CDR3 nucleotides: TGTGCCAGCAGTCGATCGGGACAGGGAGTCTCTGGGGCCAACGTCCTGACTTTC. Translated, it gives CASSRSGQGVSGANVLTF.

The chain employs TRBV27 and TRBJ2-7, with TRBD1 as a possible D gene (6 bases). V was clipped by 5 bases and J by 6 bases, with 14 bases between them. Per germline, CDR1 MNHEY and CDR2 SMNVEV (reference sequence). The CDR3 sequence is 13 residues long. For the CDR3, the DNA is TGTGCCAGCAGTCACCTCATCAGGGGCGAGCAGTACTTC. Translated: CASSHLIRGEQYF.

This clone was counted a single time. The gene calls are TRBV27 and TRBJ1-1; no clear D. From germline, CDR1 is MNHEY and CDR2 SMNVEV (reference sequence). This CDR3 has 12 residues. The V and J ends lost 6 bases and 11 bases respectively, with 16 bases between them. Here the CDR3 reads CASSQRGRRAFF. CDR3 bases: TGTGCCAGCAGCCAACGAGGGCGGAGGGCTTTCTTT.

The genes are TRBV18 and TRBJ2-5, with D unresolved. This CDR3 is 17 amino acids long. V was pared by 0 bases and J by 1 base, with 15 bases between. Germline V lookup: CDR1 KGHSH, CDR2 LQKENI. The CDR3 DNA reads as TGTGCCAGCTCACCACCGAGAGGAAAGACCGGCCAAGAGACCCAGTACTTC. It yields the protein CASSPPRGKTGQETQYF.

The V call is TRBV18, the J call TRBJ2-7; TRBD2 is a possible D gene (5 bases). CDR1 is KGHSH and CDR2 is LQKENI in the germline V gene. This CDR3 is built from 13 residues. V lost 4 bases, J lost 3 bases, and 10 bases lay in between. The CDR3: CASSQGGLYEQYF. In DNA, the CDR3 is TGTGCCAGCTCACAAGGCGGGCTCTACGAGCAGTACTTC.

The rearrangement uses TRBV11-2 and TRBJ2-3; 10 bases agree with TRBD1. The CDR3 has 15 residues. Germline V CDR1 and CDR2: SGHAT, FQNNGV. With 3 bases clipped from V and 5 bases from J, the junction kept 5 bases outside the gene matches. CDR3 sequence (DNA): TGTGCCAGCAGCTTTACACGGACAGGGGGAGATACGCAGTATTTT. This encodes CASSFTRTGGDTQYF.

This chain connects TRBV27 to TRBJ2-7; the D gene is possibly TRBD1 (5 bases). Trimming left V 11 bases short and J 2 bases short, with 13 bases between. Germline assignment: CDR1 MNHEY and CDR2 SMNVEV (reference sequence). This CDR3 spans 12 amino acids. DNA of the CDR3: TGTGCCCCCCACAGGAGCACCTACGAGCAGTACTTC. This gives the protein CAPHRSTYEQYF.

The CDR3 bases are TGTGCCAGTAGCAATTGGACATTAACCACTGAAGCTTTCTTT. It codes for CASSNWTLTTEAFF. V usage is TRBV19 and J usage is TRBJ1-1; tentative D call: TRBD1 (5 bases). V was shortened by 6 bases and J by 4 bases, with 15 bases between the two germline ends. The CDR3 has 14 amino acids. Per the germline V gene, CDR1 is LNHDA and CDR2 is SQIVND (reference sequence).

V is TRBV19 and J is TRBJ2-1; tentative D call: TRBD2 (6 bases). Deletions cut 5 bases from V and 6 bases from J, with 23 bases between. This CDR3 is built from 17 residues. In germline, CDR1 is LNHDA, CDR2 SQIVND (reference sequence). CDR3 bases: TGTGCCAGTAGTTCGGGGGTCTCATTAACCGGTGGCAATGAGCAGTTCTTC. Translated, it gives CASSSGVSLTGGNEQFF.

V gene TRBV30 combines with J gene TRBJ2-4, with D tentatively TRBD1 (7 bases). Deletions cut 2 bases from V and 8 bases from J, with 16 bases between. The CDR3 is 14 amino acids. Looked up from germline, CDR1 is GTSNPN and CDR2 is SVGIG (reference sequence). CDR3 protein: CAWSLGGGSDIQYF. CDR3 sequence (DNA): TGTGCCTGGAGTTTAGGAGGGGGCTCGGACATTCAGTACTTC. The full variable domain, its missing parts supplied by reference TRBV30 and TRBJ2-4, is SQTIHQWPATLVQPVGSPLSLECTVEGTSNPNLYWYRQAAGRGLQLLFYSVGIGQISSEVPQNLSASRPQDRQFILSSKKLLLSDSGFYLCAWSLGGGSDIQYFGAGTRLSVL.

The chain is built from TRBV19 and TRBJ1-3; 9 bases are a match to TRBD1. V lost 3 bases to trimming and J lost 3 bases; unmatched junction nucleotides: 3. This CDR3 has 15 amino acids. From germline, CDR1 is LNHDA and CDR2 SQIVND (reference sequence). The CDR3 loop reads CASSIEDRGGNTIYF. CDR3 DNA sequence: TGTGCCAGTAGTATTGAGGACAGGGGTGGAAACACCATATATTTT.

The rearrangement joins TRBV2 to TRBJ2-4, with TRBD1 matching 10 bases. The J segment lost 0 bases and the V segment lost 6 bases, leaving 2 bases of the junction unmatched. The CDR3 contains 15 residues. In germline, CDR1 is SNHLY, CDR2 FYNNEI. The CDR3 reads CASSWDRGAKNIQYF. For the CDR3, the DNA is TGTGCCAGCAGCTGGGACAGGGGAGCCAAAAACATTCAGTACTTC.

The V gene is TRBV7-2, the J gene TRBJ2-7; no firm D call. The V end was cut by 5 bases, the J end by 6 bases, with 8 bases between. CDR1 and CDR2 from the germline V gene are SGHTA and FQGNSA. CDR3 length: 11 amino acids. As DNA, the CDR3 is TGTGCCAGCAGCCCCCGAGGCGAGCAGTACTTC. It yields the protein CASSPRGEQYF.

The chain is built from TRBV27 and TRBJ2-1; D gene unclear. The CDR3 loop spans 16 amino acids. The V gene's germline CDR1 is MNHEY and CDR2 SMNVEV (reference sequence). With 4 bases removed from V and 6 bases from J, the gap between germline ends came to 19 bases. CDR3 loop: CASSSSRSAPRNEQFF. In DNA form, the CDR3 reads TGTGCCAGCAGTTCCTCGAGGAGTGCCCCCCGCAATGAGCAGTTCTTC.